This entry lists 20 T cell receptor beta chains sequenced from one sample in a study of early T cells in non-severe SARS-CoV-2 infection. TCRdb called the 5' RACE reads again in MiXCR, with one record for every CDR3 protein. Of 35,000 to 55,000 distinct CDR3 sequences detected, 5.5% to 7.5% appear once; the ten largest clones hold less than 25%. The material sequenced was whole blood, taken at baseline. The receptor set was obtained from an adult who was a healthcare worker with PCR-confirmed SARS-CoV-2 infection or an uninfected control (not recorded which).

The sample holds many counts of this clonotype. The V call is TRBV5-1, the J call TRBJ2-1; weak D call: TRBD1 (6 bases). CDR1 and CDR2 from the germline V gene are SGHRS and YFSETQ. This CDR3 is 16 amino acids long. Trimming removed 3 bases from V and 5 bases from J, with 18 bases in between. CDR3 nucleotides: TGCGCCAGCAGCTCCCACAGGGCAGGTCAGGACAATGAGCAGTTCTTC. It yields the protein CASSSHRAGQDNEQFF.

The rearrangement joins TRBV6-2 or TRBV6-3 to TRBJ1-1; TRBD1 agrees at 8 bases. This CDR3 comprises 13 residues. The V segment lost 6 bases and the J segment 11 bases; nucleotides outside the gene matches: 11. Germline V gene sequence: CDR1 MNHEY, CDR2 SVGEGT. The CDR3 DNA reads TGTGCCAGCAGGCAACAGGGGGTACCGGGGGCTTTCTTT. Protein product: CASRQQGVPGAFF.

This chain connects TRBV20-1 to TRBJ2-7; weak D call: TRBD1 (5 bases). The CDR3 is 12 amino acids. The germline CDR1 and CDR2 sequences are DFQATT and SNEGSKA (reference sequence). V dropped 8 bases and J dropped 3 bases, with 14 bases sitting between them. The CDR3 bases are TGCAGTCCCGTACGTCAGGGCTACGAGCAGTACTTC. Amino acid sequence: CSPVRQGYEQYF.

This clonotype was counted between two and nine times. The genes are TRBV5-1 and TRBJ2-1; tentatively, D is TRBD1 (6 bases). Germline-derived CDR1 and CDR2 are SGHRS and YFSETQ. Trimming pared 1 base from V and 8 bases from J, leaving 16 bases between. CDR3 length: 15 amino acids. In DNA, the CDR3 is TGCGCCAGCAGCTTGCTCTCTAGGTCAGGGGATGAGCAGTTCTTC. Translated: CASSLLSRSGDEQFF. Full variable domain (missing parts from reference TRBV5-1 and TRBJ2-1): KAGVTQTPRYLIKTRGQQVTLSCSPISGHRSVSWYQQTPGQGLQFLFEYFSETQRNKGNFPGRFSGRQFSNSRSEMNVSTLELGDSALYLCASSLLSRSGDEQFFGPGTRLTVL.

This clonotype was seen a few times. V and J are TRBV14 and TRBJ1-3; D is uncertain. The CDR3 length is 13 residues. V was clipped by 0 bases and J by 4 bases, with 4 bases between them. Germline V lookup: CDR1 SGHDN, CDR2 FVKESK. In nucleotides, the CDR3 is TGTGCCAGCAGCCAAGAGAGGGGAAACACCATATATTTT. Translated: CASSQERGNTIYF.

This clonotype was seen repeatedly, ten times or more. The rearrangement joins TRBV18 to TRBJ2-7; D unclear. Germline CDR1 KGHSH, CDR2 LQKENI. V lost 4 bases and J 2 bases, leaving 15 bases between the germline ends. This CDR3 has 15 residues. CDR3 nucleotide sequence: TGTGCCAGCTCACTCCGAGACATTCAGCCCTACGAGCAGTACTTC. Its translation: CASSLRDIQPYEQYF. The variable domain in full, with the rest retrieved from reference TRBV18 and TRBJ2-7, is NAGVMQNPRHLVRRRGQEARLRCSPMKGHSHVYWYRQLPEEGLKFMVYLQKENIIDESGMPKERFSAEFPKEGPSILRIQQVVRGDSAAYFCASSLRDIQPYEQYFGPGTRLTVT.

This clonotype has ten or more counts. The rearrangement uses TRBV18 and TRBJ2-5; a possible D gene is TRBD2 (5 bases). Deletions cut 0 bases from V and 3 bases from J, with 11 bases between. CDR1 is KGHSH, CDR2 LQKENI, per germline. CDR3 size: 15 residues. CDR3 amino acids: CASSPPEEAEETQYF. The CDR3 DNA reads TGTGCCAGCTCACCACCGGAGGAGGCGGAAGAGACCCAGTACTTC.

This clonotype was recorded many times. This chain links TRBV20-1 with TRBJ2-3; 10 bases line up with TRBD2. After removal of 0 bases from V and 3 bases from J, the junction contained 9 bases not matched to a gene. The CDR3 is 17 amino acids. Germline V gene lookup returns CDR1 DFQATT and CDR2 SNEGSKA (reference sequence). The DNA of the CDR3 is TGCAGTGCTAGAGACCCCCTCCCAGCGGGGGGGACAGATACGCAGTATTTT. Translated: CSARDPLPAGGTDTQYF.

This clonotype was detected many times. The chain has TRBV6-2 or TRBV6-3 and TRBJ2-1; D gene ambiguous. Trimming took 5 bases from V and 0 from J, leaving 11 bases between them. Germline V gene lookup returns CDR1 MNHEY and CDR2 SVGEGT. This CDR3 is built from 15 residues. The CDR3 DNA reads TGTGCCAGCAGTCAAGACGCGAGCTCCTACAATGAGCAGTTCTTC. Amino acids: CASSQDASSYNEQFF.

This clonotype was seen ten or more times. This chain connects TRBV5-8 to TRBJ2-1, with 11 bases fitting TRBD2. The junction had 5 bases not matched to a gene; V was cut back by 1 base and J by 8 bases. Germline lookup yields CDR1 SGHTS and CDR2 YDEGEE. The CDR3 totals 15 residues. The CDR3 loop is CASSLTSGSMDEQFF. The CDR3 nucleotides are TGTGCCAGCAGCTTGACTAGCGGGAGTATGGATGAGCAGTTCTTC.

A few counts support this clonotype. The chain couples TRBV4-1 to TRBJ1-3, with TRBD1 as a possible D gene (6 bases). Germline CDR1 reads MGHRA; CDR2 reads YSYEKL. CDR3 length: 15 residues. V gave up 4 bases and J gave up 8 bases, with 18 bases separating them. This CDR3 reads CASSPKRRGAHTIYF. The CDR3 DNA follows: TGCGCCAGCAGCCCCAAAAGGAGGGGGGCTCACACCATATATTTT.

V gene TRBV11-2 combines with J gene TRBJ2-1; TRBD2 matches at 8 bases. The CDR3 is made up of 13 amino acids. V gave up 4 bases and J gave up 9 bases; unmatched junction bases: 5. Germline CDR1 SGHAT, CDR2 FQNNGV. The DNA for the CDR3 is TGTGCCAGCAGCTCGGGACTAGGGGTTGAGCAGTTCTTC. It translates to CASSSGLGVEQFF.

This clonotype was seen a few times. The chain joins TRBV28 to TRBJ2-2; the D gene is possibly TRBD1 (6 bases). CDR3 length: 14 residues. Germline V gene data show CDR1 as MDHEN and CDR2 as SYDVKM. The V end lost 6 bases, the J end lost 6 bases, and 14 bases lay between the germline ends. CDR3 sequence (DNA): TGTGCCAGCAGACCGGGACAATTTGCCGGGGAGCTGTTTTTT. This translates into CASRPGQFAGELFF. Drawing the rest from reference TRBV28 and TRBJ2-2, the complete variable domain is DVKVTQSSRYLVKRTGEKVFLECVQDMDHENMFWYRQDPGLGLRLIYFSYDVKMKEKGDIPEGYSVSREKKERFSLILESASTNQTSMYLCASRPGQFAGELFFGEGSRLTVL.

This clonotype was seen ten or more times. This chain joins TRBV6-5 and TRBJ1-5, with a tentative D call TRBD1 (5 bases). Germline V lookup: CDR1 MNHEY, CDR2 SVGAGI. The germline V and J ends were trimmed by 2 bases and 3 bases, with 11 bases remaining between them. CDR3 size: 15 residues. This CDR3 reads CASSYGPGVNQPQHF. The CDR3 DNA sequence: TGTGCCAGCAGTTACGGCCCGGGGGTCAATCAGCCCCAGCATTTT.

This clonotype was detected many times. The rearrangement joins TRBV12-3 or TRBV12-4 to TRBJ2-4; tentatively, D is TRBD2 (5 bases). This CDR3 has 14 amino acids. With 4 bases removed from V and 4 bases from J, the gap between germline ends came to 11 bases. The CDR3 DNA reads as TGTGCCAGCAGTTCCTTTAGCGCGAAAAACATTCAGTACTTC. This translates into CASSSFSAKNIQYF.

The chain is built from TRBV11-2 and TRBJ1-1; D unresolved. Trimming removed 0 bases from V and 1 base from J, with 12 bases in between. The germline V gene has CDR1 SGHAT and CDR2 FQNNGV. CDR3 length equals 16 residues. CDR3: CASSLDPALPNTEAFF. CDR3 coding DNA: TGTGCCAGCAGCTTAGATCCGGCACTTCCGAACACTGAAGCTTTCTTT.

The V gene is TRBV7-8, the J gene TRBJ2-2, with a possible D match to TRBD2 (5 bases). V lost 6 bases and J lost 2, with 16 bases in between. Looked up from germline, CDR1 is SGHVS and CDR2 is FQNEAQ. This CDR3 has 16 residues. The CDR3 here is CASSRATRFNTGELFF. DNA of the CDR3: TGTGCCAGCAGTCGAGCTACTAGATTCAACACCGGGGAGCTGTTTTTT.

This clonotype was counted ten times or more. The chain carries TRBV20-1 and TRBJ2-3, with 7 positions matching TRBD2. In germline, CDR1 is DFQATT, CDR2 SNEGSKA (reference sequence). The J segment lost 5 bases and the V segment lost 1 base, leaving 3 bases of the junction unmatched. This CDR3 has 13 amino acids. The DNA for the CDR3 is TGCAGTGCTAGAGTGCCTAGCGGAGATACGCAGTATTTT. This translates into CSARVPSGDTQYF.

This clonotype was observed many times. The chain recombines TRBV4-3 with TRBJ2-1; 9 nucleotides align to TRBD2. J lost 4 bases, V lost 0 bases, and 10 bases had no gene match. The CDR3 contains 18 residues. Germline lookup yields CDR1 LGHNA and CDR2 YSLEER. The CDR3 loop reads CASSQDGAGGAVYNEQFF. CDR3 DNA sequence: TGCGCCAGCAGCCAAGATGGGGCGGGAGGGGCGGTTTACAATGAGCAGTTCTTC.

The gene calls are TRBV5-1 and TRBJ2-5; 9 bases map to TRBD1. The CDR3 has 16 residues. CDR1 is SGHRS, CDR2 YFSETQ, per germline. V gave up 0 bases and J gave up 4 bases; unmatched junction bases: 7. CDR3 protein: CASSLAGTGIVETQYF. The CDR3 bases are TGCGCCAGCAGCTTGGCCGGGACAGGGATTGTAGAGACCCAGTACTTC.